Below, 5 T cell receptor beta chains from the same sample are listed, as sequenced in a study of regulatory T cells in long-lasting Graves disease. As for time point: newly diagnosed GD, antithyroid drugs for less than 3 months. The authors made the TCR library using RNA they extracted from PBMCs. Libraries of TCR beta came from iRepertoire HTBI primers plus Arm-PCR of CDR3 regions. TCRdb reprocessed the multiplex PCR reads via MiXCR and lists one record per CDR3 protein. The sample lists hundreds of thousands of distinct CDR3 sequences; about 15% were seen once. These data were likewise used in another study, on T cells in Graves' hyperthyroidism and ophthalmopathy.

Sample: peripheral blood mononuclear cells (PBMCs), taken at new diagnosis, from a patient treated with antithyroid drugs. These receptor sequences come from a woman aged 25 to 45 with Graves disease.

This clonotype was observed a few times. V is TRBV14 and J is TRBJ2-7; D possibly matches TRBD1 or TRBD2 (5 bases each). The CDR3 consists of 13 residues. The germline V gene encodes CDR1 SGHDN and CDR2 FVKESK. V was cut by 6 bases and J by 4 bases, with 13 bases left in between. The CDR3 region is CASSFWDGYEQYF. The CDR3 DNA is TGTGCCAGCAGTTTTTGGGACGGTTACGAGCAGTACTTC.

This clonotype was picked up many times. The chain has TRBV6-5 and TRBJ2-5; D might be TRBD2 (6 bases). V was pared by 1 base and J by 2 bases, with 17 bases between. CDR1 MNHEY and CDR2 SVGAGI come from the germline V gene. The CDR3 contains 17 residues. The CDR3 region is CASSYFPSRERQETQYF. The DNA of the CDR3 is TGTGCCAGCAGTTACTTCCCCTCGCGGGAACGTCAAGAGACCCAGTACTTC.

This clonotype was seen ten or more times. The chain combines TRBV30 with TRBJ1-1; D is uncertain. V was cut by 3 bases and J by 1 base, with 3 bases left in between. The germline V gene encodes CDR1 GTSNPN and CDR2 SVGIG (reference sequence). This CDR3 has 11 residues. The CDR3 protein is CAWRGNTEAFF. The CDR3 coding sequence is TGTGCCTGGAGAGGGAACACTGAAGCTTTCTTT.

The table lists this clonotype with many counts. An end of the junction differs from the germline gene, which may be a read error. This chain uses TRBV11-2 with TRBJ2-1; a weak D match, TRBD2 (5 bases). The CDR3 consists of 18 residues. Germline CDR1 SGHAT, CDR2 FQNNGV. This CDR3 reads CASSLDPSGLYLDNGQFF. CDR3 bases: TGTGCCAGCAGCTTAGATCCGAGCGGCCTTTACCTCGACAATGGGCAGTTCTTC.

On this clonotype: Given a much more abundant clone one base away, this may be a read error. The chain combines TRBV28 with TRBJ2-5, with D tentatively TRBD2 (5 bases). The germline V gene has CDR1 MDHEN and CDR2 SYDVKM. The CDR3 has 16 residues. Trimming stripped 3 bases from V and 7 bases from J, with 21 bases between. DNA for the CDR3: TGTGCCAGCAGTTTTTTTGAACAACCCGGCGGAGGGACCCAGTACTTC. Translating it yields CASSFFEQPGGGTQYF.